This T cell receptor beta chain was found in a study of hypomethylating agent response in myelodysplastic syndrome. The CDR3 length is 16 residues. Trimming shortened V by 4 bases and J by 4 bases, and 19 bases separated the two germline ends. Germline-derived CDR1 and CDR2 are SGHVS and FQNEAQ. This clone was counted between two and nine times. Libraries were prepared by immunoSEQ multiplex PCR; TCRdb keeps only in-frame clonotypes and omits some of them. Among 3,500 to 4,500 clones listed, roughly four fifths were seen once. The V gene is TRBV7-8, the J gene TRBJ1-2, with D perhaps TRBD1 (5 bases). The material sequenced was bone marrow, taken before or after starting hypomethylating agent treatment for myelodysplastic syndrome (not recorded which). The sequence came from a human donor with myelodysplastic syndrome. Here the CDR3 reads CASSSLRGTIGYGYTF. In nucleotides, the CDR3 is TGTGCCAGCAGCTCCCTCCGAGGGACCATTGGCTATGGCTACACCTTC.